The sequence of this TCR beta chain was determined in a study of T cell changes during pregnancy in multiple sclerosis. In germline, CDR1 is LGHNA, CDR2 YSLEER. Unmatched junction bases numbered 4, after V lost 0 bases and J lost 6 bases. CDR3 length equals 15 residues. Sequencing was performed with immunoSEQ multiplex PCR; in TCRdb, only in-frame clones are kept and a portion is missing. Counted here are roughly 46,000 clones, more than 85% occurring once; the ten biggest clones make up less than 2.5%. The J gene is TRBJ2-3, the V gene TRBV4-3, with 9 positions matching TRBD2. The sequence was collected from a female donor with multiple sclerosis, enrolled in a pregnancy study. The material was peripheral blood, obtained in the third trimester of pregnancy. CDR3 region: CASSQDTSGRDTQYF. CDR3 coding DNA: TGCGCCAGCAGCCAAGACACGAGCGGGAGGGATACGCAGTATTTT.